A selection of T cell receptor beta chains follows, all from one sample in a study of liver allograft versus peripheral blood T cells. MiXCR, applied by TCRdb to the reads, yields one record per CDR3 protein. This table has about 1,100 distinct CDR3 sequences, 19% appearing once. The receptors were gathered from a human patient who had a liver transplant. Some T cells may be transferred from the graft donor. The CDR3 runs from the conserved cysteine through the conserved F or W. D genes are given only for firm matches. Rows may omit the clone size; those that give it use once, few, many or a size class.

size: medium-sized; V: TRBV19; J: TRBJ2-1; D: .; CDR3: CASSVAGHSYNEQFF; DNA: TGTGCCAGTAGTGTGGCGGGACATTCCTACAATGAGCAGTTCTTC
size: large; V: TRBV18; J: TRBJ1-2; D: .; CDR3: CASSPPGWGYDGYTF; DNA: TGTGCCAGCTCACCACCGGGGTGGGGATATGATGGCTACACCTTC
size: few; V: TRBV30; J: TRBJ2-3; D: .; CDR3: CAWTGLVTDTQYF; DNA: TGTGCCTGGACGGGTCTAGTGACAGATACGCAGTATTTT
size: few; V: TRBV5-6; J: TRBJ1-1; D: .; CDR3: CASSWGSMTEAFF; DNA: TGTGCCAGCAGCTGGGGTTCTATGACTGAAGCTTTCTTT
size: many; V: TRBV9; J: TRBJ2-7; D: TRBD1; CDR3: CASSVEDGTDPYEQYF; DNA: TGTGCCAGCAGCGTAGAAGACGGGACAGACCCCTACGAGCAGTACTTC
size: .; V: TRBV5-4; J: TRBJ2-5; D: .; CDR3: CASSLGHLEETQYF; DNA: TGTGCCAGCAGCCTGGGACATTTGGAAGAGACCCAGTACTTC
size: medium-sized; V: TRBV19; J: TRBJ2-7; D: .; CDR3: CASREGALYEQYF; DNA: TGTGCCAGTAGGGAAGGGGCGCTGTACGAGCAGTACTTC
size: medium-sized; V: TRBV12-3/TRBV12-4; J: TRBJ2-1; D: TRBD1; CDR3: CASSNTGTGSYEQFF; DNA: TGTGCCAGCAGTAACACCGGGACAGGGTCGTATGAGCAGTTCTTC
size: .; V: TRBV6-6; J: TRBJ1-5; D: .; CDR3: CASSGGGRPQPQHF; DNA: TGTGCCAGTTCCGGAGGGGGTCGCCCTCAGCCCCAGCATTTT
size: .; V: TRBV25-1; J: TRBJ1-1; D: .; CDR3: CASSEGRGQDTEAFF; DNA: TGTGCCAGCAGTGAAGGGAGGGGACAAGACACTGAAGCTTTCTTT
size: medium-sized; V: TRBV4-1; J: TRBJ2-7; D: .; CDR3: CASSPSGDLAPSYEQYF; DNA: TGCGCCAGCAGCCCCTCAGGGGACCTAGCGCCCTCCTACGAGCAGTACTTC
size: medium-sized; V: TRBV29-1; J: TRBJ2-2; D: TRBD1; CDR3: CSVEEGGQTGELFF; DNA: TGCAGCGTTGAAGAAGGGGGACAGACCGGGGAGCTGTTTTTT
size: medium-sized; V: TRBV19; J: TRBJ2-1; D: TRBD1; CDR3: CASSTGQSSYNEQFF; DNA: TGTGCCAGTAGCACGGGACAGAGCTCCTACAATGAGCAGTTCTTC
size: many; V: TRBV6-1; J: TRBJ2-7; D: .; CDR3: CASSEGQNFVYEQYF; DNA: TGTGCCAGCAGTGAAGGTCAGAATTTTGTCTACGAGCAGTACTTC
size: medium-sized; V: TRBV6-5; J: TRBJ2-7; D: .; CDR3: CASSQYVRGEQYF; DNA: TGTGCCAGCAGTCAATACGTTCGGGGCGAGCAGTACTTC
size: medium-sized; V: TRBV18; J: TRBJ1-6; D: .; CDR3: CASSLTEENSPLHF; DNA: TGTGCCAGCTCACTGACGGAAGAAAATTCACCCCTCCACTTT
size: .; V: TRBV12-3/TRBV12-4; J: TRBJ1-1; D: .; CDR3: CASSFLLITEAFF; DNA: TGTGCCAGCAGTTTCTTACTAATCACTGAAGCTTTCTTT
size: few; V: TRBV5-6; J: TRBJ2-3; D: TRBD2; CDR3: CASSLAGVAGFTDTQYF; DNA: TGTGCCAGCAGCTTGGCAGGGGTAGCGGGGTTCACAGATACGCAGTATTTT
size: .; V: TRBV6-5; J: TRBJ2-5; D: .; CDR3: CASSLQEGGETQYF; DNA: TGTGCCAGCTCCCTGCAGGAGGGCGGAGAGACCCAGTACTTC
size: medium-sized; V: TRBV20-1; J: TRBJ1-3; D: .; CDR3: CSARDLPGDSNTIYF; DNA: TGCAGTGCTAGAGATCTCCCAGGGGATTCAAACACCATATATTTT
size: .; V: TRBV29-1; J: TRBJ1-3; D: .; CDR3: CSVETTGRGNTIYF; DNA: TGCAGCGTCGAGACCACGGGACGTGGAAACACCATATATTTT
size: medium-sized; V: TRBV27; J: TRBJ2-3; D: TRBD2; CDR3: CASSLKPGLAGPDTQYF; DNA: TGTGCCAGCAGTTTGAAACCGGGACTAGCGGGGCCAGATACGCAGTATTTT
size: .; V: TRBV12-3/TRBV12-4; J: TRBJ2-3; D: .; CDR3: CASSSLDSGGTDTQYF; DNA: TGTGCCAGCAGTTCCCTTGACTCCGGGGGAACAGATACGCAGTATTTT
size: many; V: TRBV7-9; J: TRBJ2-1; D: .; CDR3: CASSLDSNNEQFF; DNA: TGTGCCAGCAGCTTAGACTCTAACAATGAGCAGTTCTTC
size: many; V: TRBV12-5; J: TRBJ2-1; D: TRBD2; CDR3: CASGPRGLALHNEQFF; DNA: TGTGCTAGTGGTCCAAGGGGACTAGCGCTTCACAATGAGCAGTTCTTC
size: .; V: TRBV7-9; J: TRBJ2-1; D: TRBD2; CDR3: CASSPGTNPYNEQFF; DNA: TGTGCCAGCAGCCCCGGGACTAACCCCTACAATGAGCAGTTCTTC
size: medium-sized; V: TRBV7-9; J: TRBJ2-7; D: .; CDR3: CASSFATGPFGYEQYF; DNA: TGTGCCAGCAGCTTTGCGACAGGACCCTTTGGTTACGAGCAGTACTTC
size: medium-sized; V: TRBV6-1; J: TRBJ1-5; D: .; CDR3: CASSEWGTNNQPQHF; DNA: TGTGCCAGCAGTGAGTGGGGGACCAATAATCAGCCCCAGCATTTT
size: medium-sized; V: TRBV10-3; J: TRBJ2-1; D: TRBD2; CDR3: CAISDARSGRENEQFF; DNA: TGTGCCATCAGTGACGCCCGAAGCGGGAGGGAAAATGAGCAGTTCTTC
size: few; V: TRBV9; J: TRBJ2-3; D: .; CDR3: CASTLYGGFTDTQYF; DNA: TGTGCCAGCACCCTATATGGGGGATTCACAGATACGCAGTATTTT
size: medium-sized; V: TRBV20-1; J: TRBJ1-2; D: .; CDR3: CSAPVGGAYGYTF; DNA: TGCAGTGCCCCAGTGGGGGGCGCCTATGGCTACACCTTC
size: .; V: TRBV6-2/TRBV6-3; J: TRBJ1-2; D: TRBD1; CDR3: CASSSRDRYTF; DNA: TGTGCCAGCAGTTCCCGGGACAGGTACACCTTC
size: medium-sized; V: TRBV19; J: TRBJ2-3; D: .; CDR3: CASSIKGDDTQYF; DNA: TGTGCCAGTAGTATTAAAGGGGATGATACGCAGTATTTT
size: medium-sized; V: TRBV18; J: TRBJ1-1; D: .; CDR3: CASSPLSGPNTEAFF; DNA: TGTGCCAGCTCACCACTTTCGGGACCAAACACTGAAGCTTTCTTT
size: hyperexpanded; V: TRBV6-6; J: TRBJ1-6; D: TRBD1; CDR3: CASTRDRGRYNSPLHF; DNA: TGTGCCAGCACTCGCGACAGGGGTCGATATAATTCACCCCTCCACTTT
size: medium-sized; V: TRBV6-1; J: TRBJ1-4; D: TRBD1; CDR3: CASSGETGDHEKLFF; DNA: TGTGCCAGCAGTGGGGAGACAGGGGATCATGAAAAACTGTTTTTT
size: many; V: TRBV10-3; J: TRBJ1-1; D: .; CDR3: CAIRGGNEAFF; DNA: TGTGCCATCAGGGGAGGGAATGAAGCTTTCTTT
size: medium-sized; V: TRBV5-5; J: TRBJ2-3; D: TRBD1; CDR3: CASRSGTGADTQYF; DNA: TGTGCCAGCAGGTCCGGGACAGGGGCAGATACGCAGTATTTT
size: medium-sized; V: TRBV6-6; J: TRBJ1-5; D: .; CDR3: CASTLLRWGGNQPQHF; DNA: TGTGCCAGCACTCTCTTAAGGTGGGGGGGCAATCAGCCCCAGCATTTT
size: .; V: TRBV9; J: TRBJ2-1; D: .; CDR3: CASSDSNEQFF; DNA: TGTGCCAGCAGCGACAGCAATGAGCAGTTCTTC
size: medium-sized; V: TRBV29-1; J: TRBJ2-1; D: .; CDR3: CSVGPAGRSDEQFF; DNA: TGCAGCGTTGGCCCGGCAGGGAGGTCCGATGAGCAGTTCTTC
size: many; V: TRBV6-2/TRBV6-3; J: TRBJ2-7; D: .; CDR3: CASSYSIQGLEQYF; DNA: TGTGCCAGCAGTTACTCGATACAGGGCTTAGAGCAGTACTTC
size: .; V: TRBV18; J: TRBJ2-7; D: TRBD2; CDR3: CASSPQETSGRYEQYF; DNA: TGTGCCAGCTCACCACAGGAGACTAGCGGGAGATACGAGCAGTACTTC
size: medium-sized; V: TRBV6-1; J: TRBJ2-7; D: TRBD1; CDR3: CASSEDEGTGNYEQYF; DNA: TGTGCCAGCAGTGAAGACGAGGGGACAGGGAACTACGAGCAGTACTTC
size: medium-sized; V: TRBV19; J: TRBJ1-4; D: .; CDR3: CASSPKGGGPQATNEKLFF; DNA: TGTGCCAGTAGCCCTAAAGGTGGGGGGCCCCAAGCAACTAATGAAAAACTGTTTTTT
size: medium-sized; V: TRBV19; J: TRBJ2-6; D: .; CDR3: CASRGHRAGANVLTF; DNA: TGTGCCAGTAGGGGTCACAGGGCTGGGGCCAACGTCCTGACTTTC